This entry lists 6 T cell receptor beta chains sequenced from one sample in a study of beta chain features in type 1 diabetes. Expressed TCRB transcripts got sequenced, as all isolated RNA was reverse transcribed. Sequencing was performed with immunoSEQ multiplex PCR; in TCRdb, only in-frame clones are kept and a portion is missing. The sample consists of hundreds of thousands of clones, about 14% of them appearing once. Sequencing input: naive CD4+ T cells from blood. The receptors originated from a man younger than 35 in good health.

This clone showed up just a few times. The chain has TRBV6-1 and TRBJ1-1, with D unresolved. CDR1 is MNHNS, CDR2 SASEGT, per germline. The CDR3 is 13 amino acids. V was clipped by 6 bases and J by 3 bases, with 11 bases between them. This CDR3 reads CASSRARDTEAFF. The CDR3 nucleotides are TGTGCCAGCAGCAGAGCACGGGACACTGAAGCTTTCTTT.

This rearrangement joins TRBV7-2 to TRBJ2-7, with D unclear. This CDR3 region has 14 residues. Trimming removed 2 bases from V and 0 bases from J, with 8 bases in between. The germline V gene encodes CDR1 SGHTA and CDR2 FQGNSA. CDR3 DNA: TGTGCCAGCAGCTTACCCCACCTCTCCTACGAGCAGTACTTC. Translating gives CASSLPHLSYEQYF.

The chain joins TRBV7-2 to TRBJ2-7; D gene uncertain. The CDR3 is 12 residues long. Germline V CDR1 and CDR2: SGHTA, FQGNSA. Between the trimmed V and J ends, which lost 5 bases and 3 bases, there was a span of 8 bases. The CDR3 protein is CASSPALYEQYF. The CDR3 DNA is TGTGCCAGCAGCCCCGCCCTCTACGAGCAGTACTTC.

Regarding this clone: At the DNA level, this CDR3 is encoded by other sequences in the same sample as well. The J gene is TRBJ2-3, the V gene TRBV5-1; 7 positions agree with TRBD2. CDR3 length equals 15 residues. Looked up from germline, CDR1 is SGHRS and CDR2 is YFSETQ. With 0 bases clipped from V and 3 bases from J, the junction kept 4 bases outside the gene matches. CDR3 in DNA: TGCGCCAGCAGCTTGGGGCTAGCGGAGACAGATACGCAGTATTTT. Protein sequence: CASSLGLAETDTQYF. Supplemented by reference TRBV5-1 and TRBJ2-3, the full variable domain reads KAGVTQTPRYLIKTRGQQVTLSCSPISGHRSVSWYQQTPGQGLQFLFEYFSETQRNKGNFPGRFSGRQFSNSRSEMNVSTLELGDSALYLCASSLGLAETDTQYFGPGTRLTVL.

The CDR3 sequence is CATGRDSEYTGELFF. The DNA for the CDR3 is TGTGCCACCGGCCGGGACAGTGAATACACCGGGGAGCTGTTTTTT. V gene TRBV15 combines with J gene TRBJ2-2, with TRBD1 matching 7 bases. CDR3 length equals 15 residues. J was trimmed by 3 bases and V by 8 bases; bases with no gene match: 9. CDR1 and CDR2 from the germline V gene are LNHNV and YYDKDF (reference sequence).

This CDR3 is CASSVPGLAGGPRTDTQYF. Here the CDR3 DNA reads TGTGCCAGCAGTGTCCCGGGACTAGCGGGGGGCCCCAGGACAGATACGCAGTATTTT. The chain joins TRBV28 to TRBJ2-3, with TRBD2 identical over 15 bases. J was trimmed by 3 bases and V by 5 bases; bases with no gene match: 12. Germline values: CDR1 MDHEN, CDR2 SYDVKM. The CDR3 consists of 19 residues.